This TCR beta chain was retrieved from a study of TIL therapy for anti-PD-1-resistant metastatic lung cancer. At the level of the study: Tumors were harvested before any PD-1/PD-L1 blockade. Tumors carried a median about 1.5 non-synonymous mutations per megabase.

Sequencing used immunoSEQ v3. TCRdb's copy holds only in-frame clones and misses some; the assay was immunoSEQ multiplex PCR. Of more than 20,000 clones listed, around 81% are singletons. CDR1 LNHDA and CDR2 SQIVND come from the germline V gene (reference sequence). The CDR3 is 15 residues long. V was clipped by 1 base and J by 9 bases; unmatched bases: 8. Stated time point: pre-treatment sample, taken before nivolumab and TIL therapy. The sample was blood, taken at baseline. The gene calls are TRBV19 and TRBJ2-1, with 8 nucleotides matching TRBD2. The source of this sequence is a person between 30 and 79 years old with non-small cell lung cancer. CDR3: CASSIVSGGQGEQFF. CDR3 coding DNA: TGTGCCAGTAGTATAGTTTCGGGGGGGCAGGGTGAGCAGTTCTTC.